The clone carrying this T cell receptor beta chain was detected a few times. As yet, its antigen is unknown. TCRdb re-analysed the reads in MiXCR, keeping a single row per CDR3 protein. The table has around 99,000 distinct CDR3 sequences, under 30% seen once; the top ten hold about 81%. The data are from a study of T cell repertoires in cytomegalovirus infection. On the study more broadly: Recently identified HLA-C-restricted CMV epitopes and well-studied HLA-B-restricted CMV epitopes were used by the study. The public TCR beta signatures pointed to both CMV infection and matching HLA type.

General observations from the study: Carriage of CMV together with the relevant HLA was identifiable through cumulative public TCR beta family frequency. It was HLA-C-restricted CMV-specific TCR beta clonotypes that dominated the response ex vivo.

Germline V CDR1 and CDR2: MNHEY, SMNVEV (reference sequence). The V end was cut by 3 bases, the J end by 3 bases, with 5 bases between. The CDR3 is 13 amino acids. This sequence was found in a human donor in good health (CMV status not recorded). Some clones in this sample may be carry-over from other donors' samples. Sequencing was performed on CD8+ T cells from cultured PBMCs, taken from culture after CMV antigen stimulation. The V and J genes are TRBV27 and TRBJ2-2; D is ambiguous. CDR3 in DNA: TGTGCCAGCAGTTTTATGGACACCGGGGAGCTGTTTTTT. Translated: CASSFMDTGELFF.